These 5 T cell receptor beta chains were sequenced from one sample in a study of blood T cell dynamics during melanoma immunotherapy. Using immunoSEQ multiplex PCR, the repertoire was profiled, and TCRdb retains in-frame clones only, with some absent. The sample contains fewer than 9,500 clones, approximately 87% of which appear only once. This sample's time point: week 3, after first cycle of checkpoint inhibitor. Here the sequenced sample was blood, taken from a patient treated with checkpoint blockade. These receptors all come from a human donor with melanoma.

This clone came up once. The chain links TRBV9 to TRBJ1-2, with TRBD1 matching 8 bases. This CDR3 has 16 amino acids. Losses at the gene ends were 3 bases for V and 0 bases for J; bases not matched to a gene: 7. Germline V gene data show CDR1 as SGDLS and CDR2 as YYNGEE. The CDR3 sequence is CASSATRQGPNYGYTF. CDR3 bases: TGTGCCAGCAGCGCTACTCGACAGGGGCCTAACTATGGCTACACCTTC.

J is TRBJ1-5 and V is TRBV7-2; D is undetermined. CDR1 and CDR2 (germline): SGHTA, FQGNSA. V was trimmed by 2 bases and J by 4 bases, leaving 9 bases between them. This CDR3 contains 14 residues. The CDR3 DNA is TGTGCCAGCAGCTTAATAGTGCCAAATCAGCCCCAGCATTTT. As protein: CASSLIVPNQPQHF.

The DNA of the CDR3 is TGCGCCAGCAGTGATTCGGCAGGGTGGTCAGATACGCAGTATTTT. Its translation is CASSDSAGWSDTQYF. The rearrangement links TRBV10-1 to TRBJ2-3, with D tentatively TRBD1 (5 bases). The CDR3 covers 15 residues. The V and J ends lost 3 bases and 4 bases respectively, with 14 bases between them. In germline, CDR1 is WNHNN, CDR2 SYGVQD (reference sequence).

V is TRBV4-1 and J is TRBJ1-4; D is undetermined. CDR1 and CDR2 from the germline V gene are MGHRA and YSYEKL. The CDR3 extends over 14 amino acids. V lost 3 bases, J lost 7 bases, and 12 bases lay in between. CDR3 sequence reads: CASSHRAPGEKLFF. CDR3 coding DNA: TGCGCCAGCAGCCACCGGGCCCCGGGTGAAAAACTGTTTTTT.

The genes are TRBV6-6 and TRBJ2-5; 10 positions match TRBD2. The junction had 10 bases not matched to a gene; V was cut back by 10 bases and J by 5 bases. The CDR3 has 14 amino acids. Germline CDR1 is MNHNY and CDR2 is SVGAGI (reference sequence). The CDR3 DNA is TGTGCCACCAGGGAGCGGGAGGGCCGGGAGACCCAGTACTTC. The encoded protein is CATREREGRETQYF.